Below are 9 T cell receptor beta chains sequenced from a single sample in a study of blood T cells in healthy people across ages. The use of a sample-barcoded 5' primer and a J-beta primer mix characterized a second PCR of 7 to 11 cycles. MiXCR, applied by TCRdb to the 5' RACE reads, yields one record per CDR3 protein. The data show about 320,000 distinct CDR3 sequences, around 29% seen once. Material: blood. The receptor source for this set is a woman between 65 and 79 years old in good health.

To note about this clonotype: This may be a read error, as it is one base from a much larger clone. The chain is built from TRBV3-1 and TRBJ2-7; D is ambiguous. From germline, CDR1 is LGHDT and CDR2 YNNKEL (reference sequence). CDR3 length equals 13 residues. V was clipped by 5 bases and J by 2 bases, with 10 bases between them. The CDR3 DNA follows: TGTGCCAGCAGCTCCAACGAAGCCTACGAGCAGTACTTC. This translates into CASSSNEAYEQYF.

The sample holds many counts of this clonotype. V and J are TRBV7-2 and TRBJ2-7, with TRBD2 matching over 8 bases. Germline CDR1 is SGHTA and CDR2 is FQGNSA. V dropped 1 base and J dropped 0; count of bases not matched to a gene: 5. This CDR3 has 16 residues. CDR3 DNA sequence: TGTGCCAGCAGCTTAGTGGGCAGCGGGAGCTCCTACGAGCAGTACTTC. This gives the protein CASSLVGSGSSYEQYF. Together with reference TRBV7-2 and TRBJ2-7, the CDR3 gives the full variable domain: GAGVSQSPSNKVTEKGKDVELRCDPISGHTALYWYRQSLGQGLEFLIYFQGNSAPDKSGLPSDRFSAERTGGSVSTLTIQRTQQEDSAVYLCASSLVGSGSSYEQYFGPGTRLTVT.

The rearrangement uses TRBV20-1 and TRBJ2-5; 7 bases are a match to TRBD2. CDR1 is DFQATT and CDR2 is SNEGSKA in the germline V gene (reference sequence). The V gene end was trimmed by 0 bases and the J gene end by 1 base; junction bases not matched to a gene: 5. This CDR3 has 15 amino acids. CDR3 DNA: TGCAGTGCTAGAGACCAAACTAGCGCCCAAGAGACCCAGTACTTC. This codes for CSARDQTSAQETQYF.

In DNA form, the CDR3 reads TGCGCCAGCGGAGGAGGGGGCGGCAATGAGCAGTTCTTC. Its protein is CASGGGGGNEQFF. The chain couples TRBV5-1 to TRBJ2-5, with D perhaps matching TRBD1 (7 bases). The DNA end favors TRBJ2-1, so the J call may be wrong. In germline, CDR1 is SGHRS, CDR2 YFSETQ. This CDR3 spans 13 amino acids.

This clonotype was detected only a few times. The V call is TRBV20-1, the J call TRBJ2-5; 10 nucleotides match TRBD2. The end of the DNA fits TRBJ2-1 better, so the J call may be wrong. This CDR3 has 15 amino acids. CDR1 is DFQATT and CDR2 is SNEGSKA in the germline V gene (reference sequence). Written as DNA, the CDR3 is TGCAGTGCTAGAGATCCTAGCGGGAGTCTGGGTGAGCAGTTCTTC. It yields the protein CSARDPSGSLGEQFF.

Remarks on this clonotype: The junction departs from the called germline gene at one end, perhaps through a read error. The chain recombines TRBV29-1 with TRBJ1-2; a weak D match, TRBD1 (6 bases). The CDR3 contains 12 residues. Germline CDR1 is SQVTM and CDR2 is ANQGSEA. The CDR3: CSVERGSYGHTF. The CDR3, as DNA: TGCAGCGTTGAGAGGGGGTCCTATGGCCACACCTTC.

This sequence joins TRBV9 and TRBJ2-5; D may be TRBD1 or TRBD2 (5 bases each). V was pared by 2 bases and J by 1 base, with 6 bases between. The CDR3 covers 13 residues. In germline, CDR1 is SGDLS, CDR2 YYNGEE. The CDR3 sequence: CASSVGTQETQYF. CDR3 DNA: TGTGCCAGCAGCGTCGGGACCCAAGAGACCCAGTACTTC.

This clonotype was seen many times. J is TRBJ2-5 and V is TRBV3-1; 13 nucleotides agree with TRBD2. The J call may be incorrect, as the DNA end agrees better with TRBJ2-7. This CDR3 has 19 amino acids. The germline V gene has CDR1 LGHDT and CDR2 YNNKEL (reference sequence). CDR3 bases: TGTGCCAGCAGCCCGGAAAAACTAGCGGGAGGGAACGGAAGGTACGAGCAGTACTTC. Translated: CASSPEKLAGGNGRYEQYF.

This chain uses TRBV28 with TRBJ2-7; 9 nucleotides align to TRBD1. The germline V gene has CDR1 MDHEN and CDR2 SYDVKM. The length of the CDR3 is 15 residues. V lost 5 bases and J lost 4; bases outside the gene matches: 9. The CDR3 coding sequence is TGTGCCAGCAGTGGCGGGACAGGGAGAGATTACGAGCAGTACTTC. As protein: CASSGGTGRDYEQYF. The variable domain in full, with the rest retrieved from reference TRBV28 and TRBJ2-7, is DVKVTQSSRYLVKRTGEKVFLECVQDMDHENMFWYRQDPGLGLRLIYFSYDVKMKEKGDIPEGYSVSREKKERFSLILESASTNQTSMYLCASSGGTGRDYEQYFGPGTRLTVT.